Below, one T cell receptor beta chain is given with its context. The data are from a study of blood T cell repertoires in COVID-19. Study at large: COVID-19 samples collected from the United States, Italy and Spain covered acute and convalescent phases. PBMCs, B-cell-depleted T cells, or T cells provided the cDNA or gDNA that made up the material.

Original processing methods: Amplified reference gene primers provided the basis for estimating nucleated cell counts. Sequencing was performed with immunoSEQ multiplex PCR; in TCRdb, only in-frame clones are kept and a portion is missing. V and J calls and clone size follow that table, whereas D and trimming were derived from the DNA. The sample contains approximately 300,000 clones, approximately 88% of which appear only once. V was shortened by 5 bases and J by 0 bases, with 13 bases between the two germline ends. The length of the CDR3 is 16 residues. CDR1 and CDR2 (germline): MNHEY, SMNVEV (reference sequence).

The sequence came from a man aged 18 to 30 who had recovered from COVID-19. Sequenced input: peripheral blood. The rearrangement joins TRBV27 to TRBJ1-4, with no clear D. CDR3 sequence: CASSLSRRATNEKLFF. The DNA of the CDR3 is TGTGCCAGCAGTCTCTCCCGGAGAGCAACTAATGAAAAACTGTTTTTT.